Below are 30 T cell receptor beta chains sequenced from a single sample in a study of identifying expanded T cells in peripheral blood. TCRdb keeps only in-frame clones here, not all; method: immunoSEQ multiplex PCR. The data hold fewer than 55,000 clones, with about 80% observed a single time. Sequenced input: blood. These receptors were collected from a person aged 18 to 70 in good health.

This clone was recorded a few times. This chain connects TRBV4-2 to TRBJ1-6; no reliable D call. The V end was cut by 3 bases, the J end by 4 bases, with 10 bases between. The germline gives CDR1 LGHNA, CDR2 YNFKEQ. The CDR3 totals 15 residues. The CDR3 DNA follows: TGTGCCAGCAGCCAGAACAGCCTTTATAATTCACCCCTCCACTTT. Its protein product is CASSQNSLYNSPLHF.

The chain uses TRBV18 and TRBJ2-1, with 10 bases that match TRBD2. Germline CDR1 is KGHSH and CDR2 is LQKENI. V lost 3 bases, J lost 4 bases, and 6 bases stayed unmatched. This CDR3 contains 16 residues. The CDR3 region is CASSPSGGALYNEQFF. In DNA form, the CDR3 reads TGTGCCAGCTCACCGAGCGGGGGGGCCCTTTACAATGAGCAGTTCTTC.

J is TRBJ2-5 and V is TRBV4-1; 7 positions agree with TRBD2. The V segment lost 5 bases and the J segment 7 bases; nucleotides outside the gene matches: 16. Per germline, CDR1 MGHRA and CDR2 YSYEKL. The CDR3 has 16 amino acids. In DNA form, the CDR3 reads TGCGCCAGCAGCTCTCGACTAGCAAGCCAGACACTGACCCAGTACTTC. This translates into CASSSRLASQTLTQYF.

The chain couples TRBV2 to TRBJ2-7; 8 bases match TRBD2. CDR1 is SNHLY, CDR2 FYNNEI, per germline. The CDR3 sequence is 12 residues long. V lost 7 bases, J lost 5 bases, and 4 bases stayed unmatched. CDR3 region: CASNREGNEQYF. The DNA of the CDR3 is TGTGCCAGCAACCGGGAGGGCAACGAGCAGTACTTC.

The J gene is TRBJ2-5, the V gene TRBV9; D might be TRBD1 (7 bases). The V gene lost 3 bases and the J gene lost 2 bases, with 14 bases spanning the gap. Germline values: CDR1 SGDLS, CDR2 YYNGEE. CDR3 length equals 15 residues. The CDR3 region is CASSGQGGMQETQYF. CDR3 bases: TGTGCCAGCAGCGGTCAGGGGGGAATGCAAGAGACCCAGTACTTC.

The J gene is TRBJ2-6, the V gene TRBV29-1; D may correspond to TRBD1 or TRBD2 (6 bases each). The CDR3 loop spans 20 amino acids. Trimming removed 7 bases at V and 0 bases at J, with 28 bases between. From germline, CDR1 is SQVTM and CDR2 ANQGSEA. DNA of the CDR3: TGCAGCGCTCCCCGACGGGGGCTTACCCCGAACGTCTCTGGGGCCAACGTCCTGACTTTC. The encoded protein is CSAPRRGLTPNVSGANVLTF.

The gene calls are TRBV4-1 and TRBJ1-1; D uncertain. The CDR3 covers 12 residues. Germline CDR1 and CDR2: MGHRA and YSYEKL. The V and J ends lost 5 bases and 8 bases respectively, with 12 bases between them. The CDR3 nucleotides are TGCGCCAGCAGCTTGGTCGGAGGGGAAGCTTTCTTT. Protein product: CASSLVGGEAFF.

This chain's CDR3 is CASSLLSSGKNEQYF. CDR3 DNA: TGTGCCAGCAGTTTACTCTCTAGCGGGAAGAACGAGCAGTACTTC. The chain combines TRBV27 with TRBJ2-7, with TRBD2 matching over 9 bases. After removal of 2 bases from V and 5 bases from J, the junction contained 7 bases not matched to a gene. CDR1 and CDR2 from the germline V gene are MNHEY and SMNVEV (reference sequence). The CDR3 extends over 15 amino acids.

The chain combines TRBV2 with TRBJ1-2, with 7 positions matching TRBD1. Germline V lookup: CDR1 SNHLY, CDR2 FYNNEI. The CDR3 is 13 residues long. V shed 4 bases and J 3 bases; nucleotides not matched to a gene: 2. CDR3 in amino acids: CASSAGGDYGYTF. Written as DNA, the CDR3 is TGTGCCAGCAGTGCAGGGGGGGACTATGGCTACACCTTC.

The rearrangement links TRBV19 to TRBJ1-5, with D unresolved. CDR1 is LNHDA, CDR2 SQIVND, per germline (reference sequence). The CDR3 has 13 amino acids. V was shortened by 4 bases and J by 0 bases, with 4 bases between the two germline ends. CDR3 in amino acids: CASSTFSNQPQHF. The CDR3 DNA follows: TGTGCCAGTAGTACGTTTAGCAATCAGCCCCAGCATTTT.

Within the sample, this clone is medium-sized. This CDR3 is also generated by other DNA sequences in the sample. The J gene is TRBJ2-7, the V gene TRBV4-3, with 7 positions matching TRBD1. The V gene end was trimmed by 3 bases and the J gene end by 3 bases; junction bases not matched to a gene: 8. CDR3 size: 15 residues. Per germline, CDR1 LGHNA and CDR2 YSLEER. The CDR3 protein is CASSQQRTGSYEQYF. The CDR3 nucleotides read TGCGCCAGCAGCCAGCAGAGGACAGGAAGCTACGAGCAGTACTTC.

This clone is a singleton in its sample. The chain links TRBV7-9 to TRBJ2-6, with a possible D match to TRBD1 (5 bases). In germline, CDR1 is SEHNR, CDR2 FQNEAQ (reference sequence). This CDR3 contains 16 residues. The V end was cut by 3 bases, the J end by 0 bases, with 9 bases between. CDR3 loop: CASSFFGASGANVLTF. The CDR3 DNA is TGTGCCAGCAGCTTTTTTGGGGCCTCTGGGGCCAACGTCCTGACTTTC.

The chain couples TRBV5-1 to TRBJ2-1; TRBD2 matches at 7 bases. V lost 0 bases to trimming and J lost 5 bases; unmatched junction nucleotides: 5. CDR1 and CDR2 from the germline V gene are SGHRS and YFSETQ. The CDR3 length is 15 residues. The CDR3 here is CASSLGPSGDNEQFF. CDR3 bases: TGCGCCAGCAGCTTGGGTCCTAGCGGTGACAATGAGCAGTTCTTC.

The chain carries TRBV29-1 and TRBJ2-2, with D perhaps being TRBD1 or TRBD2 (5 bases each). The CDR3 covers 14 residues. Deletions cut 6 bases from V and 1 base from J, with 12 bases between. In germline, CDR1 is SQVTM, CDR2 ANQGSEA. The CDR3 coding sequence is TGCAGCGTGCCGGGACCCAAGAACACCGGGGAGCTGTTTTTT. Protein: CSVPGPKNTGELFF.

This clone was seen only a few times. The V and J genes are TRBV18 and TRBJ2-7, with TRBD1 identical over 9 bases. V dropped 8 bases and J dropped 2; count of bases not matched to a gene: 10. Germline V lookup: CDR1 KGHSH, CDR2 LQKENI. The CDR3 loop spans 15 amino acids. The chain's CDR3 is CASADGQGQAYEQYF. In nucleotides, the CDR3 is TGTGCCAGCGCCGACGGACAGGGGCAGGCCTACGAGCAGTACTTC. The complete variable domain, with remaining parts taken from reference TRBV18 and TRBJ2-7, reads NAGVMQNPRHLVRRRGQEARLRCSPMKGHSHVYWYRQLPEEGLKFMVYLQKENIIDESGMPKERFSAEFPKEGPSILRIQQVVRGDSAAYFCASADGQGQAYEQYFGPGTRLTVT.

The genes are TRBV27 and TRBJ2-7; 7 nucleotides agree with TRBD1. This CDR3 has 14 residues. J was trimmed by 5 bases and V by 5 bases; bases with no gene match: 9. Germline assignment: CDR1 MNHEY and CDR2 SMNVEV (reference sequence). CDR3: CASSRQGRDNEQYF. The CDR3 DNA follows: TGTGCCAGCAGTCGACAGGGAAGAGATAACGAGCAGTACTTC.

The chain is built from TRBV7-9 and TRBJ2-5; 7 nucleotides agree with TRBD1. The CDR3 length is 13 residues. The germline CDR1 and CDR2 sequences are SEHNR and FQNEAQ (reference sequence). J was trimmed by 6 bases and V by 3 bases; bases with no gene match: 4. The CDR3 spells CASSFEGAKTQYF. The CDR3 DNA follows: TGTGCCAGCAGCTTCGAGGGGGCAAAGACCCAGTACTTC.

The chain joins TRBV7-2 to TRBJ2-1; 9 bases are a match to TRBD2. Looked up from germline, CDR1 is SGHTA and CDR2 is FQGNSA. This CDR3 is built from 15 residues. The J segment lost 7 bases and the V segment lost 5 bases, leaving 9 bases of the junction unmatched. The CDR3 region is CASSLDGGRGNEQFF. Written as DNA, the CDR3 is TGTGCCAGCAGCCTAGACGGCGGGAGGGGGAATGAGCAGTTCTTC. The variable domain in full, with the rest retrieved from reference TRBV7-2 and TRBJ2-1, is GAGVSQSPSNKVTEKGKDVELRCDPISGHTALYWYRQSLGQGLEFLIYFQGNSAPDKSGLPSDRFSAERTGGSVSTLTIQRTQQEDSAVYLCASSLDGGRGNEQFFGPGTRLTVL.

The chain carries TRBV6-5 and TRBJ1-2; 10 nucleotides match TRBD1. CDR1 and CDR2 from the germline V gene are MNHEY and SVGAGI. The ends lost 6 bases at V and 7 bases at J; junction bases unmatched: 8. CDR3 length equals 14 residues. The CDR3: CASSSTWTGGGYTF. In DNA, the CDR3 is TGTGCCAGCAGCTCTACGTGGACAGGGGGTGGCTACACCTTC.

This clone has only a few counts. The V and J genes are TRBV6-5 and TRBJ2-7; D unclear. Germline CDR1 reads MNHEY; CDR2 reads SVGAGI. V was cut by 0 bases and J by 2 bases, with 8 bases left in between. This CDR3 contains 14 residues. Here the CDR3 reads CASSYSSQTYEQYF. The CDR3 DNA is TGTGCCAGCAGTTACTCTTCCCAAACCTACGAGCAGTACTTC.

The chain couples TRBV5-1 to TRBJ2-3; D unclear. V dropped 0 bases and J dropped 5 bases, with 7 bases sitting between them. This CDR3 is built from 13 residues. Germline CDR1 is SGHRS and CDR2 is YFSETQ. The CDR3: CASSLVVGDTQYF. The CDR3 region has the DNA TGCGCCAGCAGCTTGGTAGTGGGAGATACGCAGTATTTT.

The chain couples TRBV25-1 to TRBJ1-5; no definite D call. The CDR3 runs to 12 residues. The germline V gene has CDR1 MGHDK and CDR2 SYGVNS. V dropped 4 bases and J dropped 2 bases, with 3 bases sitting between them. Here the CDR3 reads CASSVGNQPQHF. The CDR3 region has the DNA TGTGCCAGCAGTGTGGGCAATCAGCCCCAGCATTTT.

This clone was detected only a few times. This chain connects TRBV30 to TRBJ1-6, with D maybe TRBD1 (6 bases). This CDR3 comprises 14 residues. Germline CDR1 reads GTSNPN; CDR2 reads SVGIG (reference sequence). V lost 1 base and J lost 13, with 17 bases in between. The CDR3 spells CAWSEILWTAPLHF. The CDR3 region has the DNA TGTGCCTGGAGTGAGATCTTGTGGACAGCTCCCCTCCACTTT.

The genes are TRBV6-5 and TRBJ2-7, with 12 bases aligning to TRBD2. The germline V gene has CDR1 MNHEY and CDR2 SVGAGI. The CDR3 extends over 14 amino acids. V shed 6 bases, J shed 5 bases, and the junction held 5 bases outside the gene matches. The CDR3 nucleotides read TGTGCCAGCAGACCTAGCGGGAGGGCTAACGAGCAGTACTTC. Its protein is CASRPSGRANEQYF.

This chain links TRBV7-8 with TRBJ2-3; D may be TRBD2 (6 bases). V was shortened by 1 base and J by 0 bases, with 11 bases between the two germline ends. Per germline, CDR1 SGHVS and CDR2 FQNEAQ. The CDR3 is 16 residues long. CDR3 loop: CASSLGLGTSTDTQYF. The CDR3 bases are TGTGCCAGCAGCTTAGGTCTAGGGACTAGCACAGATACGCAGTATTTT.

The CDR3 here is CASTSGGRGNEKLFF. DNA for the CDR3: TGTGCCAGCACCTCAGGGGGGAGGGGCAATGAAAAACTGTTTTTT. This chain uses TRBV9 with TRBJ1-4, with TRBD1 matching 7 bases. This CDR3 has 15 amino acids. The V gene's germline CDR1 is SGDLS and CDR2 YYNGEE. Unmatched junction bases numbered 10, after V lost 6 bases and J lost 5 bases.

Concerning this clone: Other DNA sequences in this sample translate to the same CDR3. This sequence joins TRBV30 and TRBJ2-3, with 13 nucleotides matching TRBD2. Germline CDR1 and CDR2: GTSNPN and SVGIG (reference sequence). After removal of 7 bases from V and 6 bases from J, the junction contained 7 bases not matched to a gene. CDR3 length: 14 amino acids. The CDR3 region has the DNA TGTGCCTTCGGACTAGCGGGGGCGCCGGATACGCAGTATTTT. Translated, it gives CAFGLAGAPDTQYF.

The chain combines TRBV29-1 with TRBJ1-1; the match to TRBD1 covers 8 bases. Germline V gene sequence: CDR1 SQVTM, CDR2 ANQGSEA. J was trimmed by 6 bases and V by 7 bases; bases with no gene match: 16. This CDR3 region has 15 residues. CDR3 region: CSATGGTGGGAEAFF. DNA of the CDR3: TGCAGCGCTACGGGCGGGACAGGTGGGGGGGCTGAAGCTTTCTTT.

This clone appeared a single time. The genes are TRBV30 and TRBJ1-5; D is uncertain. Germline CDR1 and CDR2: GTSNPN and SVGIG (reference sequence). V was trimmed by 2 bases and J by 5 bases, leaving 16 bases between them. The CDR3 has 15 amino acids. Here the CDR3 DNA reads TGTGCCTGGAGTCAATCCCGACAATATCATCAGCCCCAGCATTTT. Protein sequence: CAWSQSRQYHQPQHF. Full variable domain (rest looked up from reference TRBV30 and TRBJ1-5): SQTIHQWPATLVQPVGSPLSLECTVEGTSNPNLYWYRQAAGRGLQLLFYSVGIGQISSEVPQNLSASRPQDRQFILSSKKLLLSDSGFYLCAWSQSRQYHQPQHFGDGTRLSIL.

Note on this clone: An end of the junction differs from the germline gene, which may be a read error. Different DNA sequences within this sample yield the same CDR3. The chain links TRBV5-1 to TRBJ2-7; D may be TRBD2 (6 bases). The germline gives CDR1 SGHRS, CDR2 YFSETQ. The CDR3 is 15 amino acids. CDR3 sequence reads: CASSLEPAGSYEQYF. The CDR3 nucleotides read TGCGCCAGCAGCTTGGAACCAGCGGGCTCCTACGAGCAGTATTTC.